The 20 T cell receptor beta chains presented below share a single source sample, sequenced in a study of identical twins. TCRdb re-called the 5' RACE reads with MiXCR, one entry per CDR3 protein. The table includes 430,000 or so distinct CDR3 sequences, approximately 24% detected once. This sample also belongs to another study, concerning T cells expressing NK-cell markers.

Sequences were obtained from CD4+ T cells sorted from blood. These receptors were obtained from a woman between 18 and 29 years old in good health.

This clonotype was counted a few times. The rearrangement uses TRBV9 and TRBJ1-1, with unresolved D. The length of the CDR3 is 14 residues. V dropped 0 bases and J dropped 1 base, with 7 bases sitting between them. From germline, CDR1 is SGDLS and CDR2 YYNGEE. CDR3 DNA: TGTGCCAGCAGCGTAGTACAAGCGAACACTGAAGCTTTCTTT. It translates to CASSVVQANTEAFF.

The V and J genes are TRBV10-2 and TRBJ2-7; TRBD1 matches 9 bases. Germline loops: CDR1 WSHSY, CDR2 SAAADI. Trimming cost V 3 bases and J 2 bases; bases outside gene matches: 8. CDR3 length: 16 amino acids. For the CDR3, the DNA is TGCGCCAGCAGTGATCTCTTGGGACAGGGTACCTACGAGCAGTACTTC. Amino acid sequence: CASSDLLGQGTYEQYF.

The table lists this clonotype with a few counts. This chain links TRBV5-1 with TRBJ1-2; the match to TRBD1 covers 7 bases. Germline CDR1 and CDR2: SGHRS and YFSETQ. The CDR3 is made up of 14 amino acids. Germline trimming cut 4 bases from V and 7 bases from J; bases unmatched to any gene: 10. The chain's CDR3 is CASSPEGGSSGYTF. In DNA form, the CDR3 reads TGCGCCAGCAGCCCGGAAGGGGGCTCGTCTGGCTACACCTTC.

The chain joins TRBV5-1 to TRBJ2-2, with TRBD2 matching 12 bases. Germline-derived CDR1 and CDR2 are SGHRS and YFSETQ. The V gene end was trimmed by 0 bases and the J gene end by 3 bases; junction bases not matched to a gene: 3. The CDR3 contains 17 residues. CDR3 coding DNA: TGCGCCAGCAGCTTGGGGACTAGCGGGACTTACACCGGGGAGCTGTTTTTT. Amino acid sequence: CASSLGTSGTYTGELFF.

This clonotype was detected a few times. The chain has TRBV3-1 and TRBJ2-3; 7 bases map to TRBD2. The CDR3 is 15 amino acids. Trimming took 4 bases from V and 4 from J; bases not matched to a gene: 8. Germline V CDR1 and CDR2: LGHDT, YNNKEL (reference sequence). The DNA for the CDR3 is TGTGCCAGCAGCCCCTCCAGCGGGGCGGCAGATACGCAGTATTTT. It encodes CASSPSSGAADTQYF.

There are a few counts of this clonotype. The CDR3, as DNA: TGTGCCATCAGTCCAAGAGGCTCGACATACTACAATGAGCAGTTCTTC. Translating it yields CAISPRGSTYYNEQFF. V and J are TRBV10-3 and TRBJ2-1, with D unresolved. Trimming shortened V by 5 bases and J by 3 bases, and 17 bases separated the two germline ends. CDR1 ENHRY and CDR2 SYGVKD come from the germline V gene. This CDR3 region has 16 residues.

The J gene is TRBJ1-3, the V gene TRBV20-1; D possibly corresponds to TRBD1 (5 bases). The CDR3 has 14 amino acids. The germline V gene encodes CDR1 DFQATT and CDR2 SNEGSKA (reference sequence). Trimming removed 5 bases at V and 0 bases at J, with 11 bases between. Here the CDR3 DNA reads TGCAGTGCTCGCTTGACAGACTCTGGAAACACCATATATTTT. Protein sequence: CSARLTDSGNTIYF.

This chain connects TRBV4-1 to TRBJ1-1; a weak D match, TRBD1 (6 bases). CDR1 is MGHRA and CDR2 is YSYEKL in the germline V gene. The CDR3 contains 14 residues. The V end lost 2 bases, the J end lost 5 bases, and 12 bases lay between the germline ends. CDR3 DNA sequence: TGCGCCAGCAGCCAAACAGGGTCGCGGACTGAAGCTTTCTTT. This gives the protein CASSQTGSRTEAFF.

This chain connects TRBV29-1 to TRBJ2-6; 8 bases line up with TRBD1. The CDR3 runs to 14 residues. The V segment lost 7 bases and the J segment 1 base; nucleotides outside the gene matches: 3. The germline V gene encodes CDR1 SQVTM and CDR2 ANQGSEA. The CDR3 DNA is TGCAGCGCCCGACAGGGGTCTGGGGCCAACGTCCTGACTTTC. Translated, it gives CSARQGSGANVLTF. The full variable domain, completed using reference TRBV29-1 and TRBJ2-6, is SAVISQKPSRDICQRGTSLTIQCQVDSQVTMMFWYRQQPGQSLTLIATANQGSEATYESGFVIDKFPISRPNLTFSTLTVSNMSPEDSSIYLCSARQGSGANVLTFGAGSRLTVL.

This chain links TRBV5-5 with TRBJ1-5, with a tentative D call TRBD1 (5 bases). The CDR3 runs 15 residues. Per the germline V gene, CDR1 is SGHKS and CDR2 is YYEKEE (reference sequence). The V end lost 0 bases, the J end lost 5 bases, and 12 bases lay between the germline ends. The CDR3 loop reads CASSLVGTLYQPQHF. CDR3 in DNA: TGTGCCAGCAGCTTGGTAGGGACTCTTTATCAGCCCCAGCATTTT.

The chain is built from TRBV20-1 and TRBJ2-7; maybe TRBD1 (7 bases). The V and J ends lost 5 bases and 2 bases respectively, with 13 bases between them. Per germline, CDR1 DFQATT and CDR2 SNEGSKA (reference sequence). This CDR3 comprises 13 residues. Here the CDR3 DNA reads TGCAGTGCTGGGGACAGACTAGCCTACGAGCAGTACTTC. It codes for CSAGDRLAYEQYF.

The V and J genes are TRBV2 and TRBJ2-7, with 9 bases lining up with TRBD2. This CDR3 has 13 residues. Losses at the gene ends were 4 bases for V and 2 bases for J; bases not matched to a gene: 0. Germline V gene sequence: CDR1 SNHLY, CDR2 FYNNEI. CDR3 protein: CASSGGRAYEQYF. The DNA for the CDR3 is TGTGCCAGCAGTGGCGGGAGGGCCTACGAGCAGTACTTC.

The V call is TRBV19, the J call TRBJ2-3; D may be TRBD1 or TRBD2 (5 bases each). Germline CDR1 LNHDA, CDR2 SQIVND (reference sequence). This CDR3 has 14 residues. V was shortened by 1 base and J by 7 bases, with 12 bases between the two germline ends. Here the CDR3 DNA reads TGTGCCAGTAGTATAGTATCAGGGAGAAATACGCAGTATTTT. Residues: CASSIVSGRNTQYF.

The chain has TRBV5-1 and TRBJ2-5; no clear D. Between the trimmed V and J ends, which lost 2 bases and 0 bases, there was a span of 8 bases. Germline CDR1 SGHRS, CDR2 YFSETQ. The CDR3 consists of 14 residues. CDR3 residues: CASSFDLYQETQYF. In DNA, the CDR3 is TGCGCCAGCAGCTTCGACCTGTACCAAGAGACCCAGTACTTC.

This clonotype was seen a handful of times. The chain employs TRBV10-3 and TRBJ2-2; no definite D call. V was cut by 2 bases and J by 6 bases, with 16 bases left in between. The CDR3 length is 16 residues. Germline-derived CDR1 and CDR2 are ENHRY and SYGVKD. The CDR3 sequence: CAISEGPGLGSGELFF. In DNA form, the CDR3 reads TGTGCCATCAGTGAGGGTCCCGGCCTTGGGTCCGGGGAGCTGTTTTTT.

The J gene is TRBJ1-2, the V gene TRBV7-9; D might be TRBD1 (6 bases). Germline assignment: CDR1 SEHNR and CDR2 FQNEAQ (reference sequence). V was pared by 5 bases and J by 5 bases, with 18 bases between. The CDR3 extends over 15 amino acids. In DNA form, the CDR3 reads TGTGCCAGCAGCACGTCACAGGGTCGCGCTTATGGCTACACCTTC. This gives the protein CASSTSQGRAYGYTF.

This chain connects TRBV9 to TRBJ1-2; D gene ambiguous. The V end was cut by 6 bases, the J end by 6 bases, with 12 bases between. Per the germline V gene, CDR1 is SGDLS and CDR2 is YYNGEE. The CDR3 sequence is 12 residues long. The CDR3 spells CASTRRRDGYTF. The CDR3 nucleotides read TGTGCCAGCACCCGTAGGAGGGATGGCTACACCTTC. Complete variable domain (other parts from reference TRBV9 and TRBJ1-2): DSGVTQTPKHLITATGQRVTLRCSPRSGDLSVYWYQQSLDQGLQFLIQYYNGEERAKGNILERFSAQQFPDLHSELNLSSLELGDSALYFCASTRRRDGYTFGSGTRLTVV.

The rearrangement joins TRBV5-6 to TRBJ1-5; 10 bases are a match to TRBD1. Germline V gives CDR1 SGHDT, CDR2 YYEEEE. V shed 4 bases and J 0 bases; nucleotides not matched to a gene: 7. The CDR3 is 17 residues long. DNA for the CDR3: TGTGCCAGCAGCCGGGCGACAGGGGGCCTTAGCAATCAGCCCCAGCATTTT. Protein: CASSRATGGLSNQPQHF.

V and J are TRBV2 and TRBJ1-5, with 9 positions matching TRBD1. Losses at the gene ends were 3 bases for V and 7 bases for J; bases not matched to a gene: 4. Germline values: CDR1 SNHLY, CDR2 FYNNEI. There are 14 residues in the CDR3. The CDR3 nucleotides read TGTGCCAGCAGTGAGGACAGGGGAGGCCAGCCCCAGCATTTT. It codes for CASSEDRGGQPQHF.

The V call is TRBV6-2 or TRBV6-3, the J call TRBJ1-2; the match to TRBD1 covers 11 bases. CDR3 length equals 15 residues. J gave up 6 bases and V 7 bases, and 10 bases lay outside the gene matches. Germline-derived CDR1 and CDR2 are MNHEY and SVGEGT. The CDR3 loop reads CASIQPDRGLDGYTF. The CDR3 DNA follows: TGTGCCAGCATTCAACCGGACAGGGGGCTTGATGGCTACACCTTC.